This T cell receptor beta chain is from a study of shared clonotypes between healthy human individuals. Only in-frame clones appear in the TCRdb table, and some are missing; sequencing was by immunoSEQ multiplex PCR. The table records around 610,000 clones, approximately 96% of them present only once. CD45RO-negative, CCR7-selected cells formed the naive CD8 fraction, which excluded terminally differentiated effector memory CD45RA+ cells. Study conclusions and caveats: Among the subsets, naive ones generally showed larger estimated richness than memory ones. Tissues were not sampled, only blood, and their repertoires likely differ. Few donors limited the genetic and exposure-history diversity represented.

For this clone: Its antigen is unidentified.

Germline lookup yields CDR1 MNHNS and CDR2 SASEGT. This CDR3 is built from 18 residues. V gave up 3 bases and J gave up 1 base; unmatched junction bases: 8. Sequenced sample: naive CD8+ T cells sorted from blood. The genes are TRBV6-1 and TRBJ2-6; 8 bases map to TRBD1. The receptor's source is a woman younger than 45 in good health. This CDR3 reads CASSEDRASQSGANVLTF. The CDR3 DNA reads as TGTGCCAGCAGTGAGGACAGGGCAAGCCAGTCTGGGGCCAACGTCCTGACTTTC.